This entry lists 4 T cell receptor beta chains sequenced from one sample in a study of regulatory T cells in long-lasting Graves disease (dated by TCRdb to about 2021). The library was produced with multiplex PCR. The run used an Illumina HiSeq 4000. TCR beta libraries were built with iRepertoire HTBI primers and Arm-PCR amplification of CDR3 regions. TCRdb applied fastp at Q25 and MiXCR to the public reads, then kept only in-frame beta chains. Under each unique CDR3 protein, matching rows form one entry showing the most common genes and DNA. The sample profile shows about 530,000 distinct CDR3 sequences; about 16% of them were found once. The top ten hold around a quarter of the sample. The time point label on this specimen signifies: newly diagnosed GD, antithyroid drugs for less than 3 months. For both TCR sequencing and RNA sequencing, RNA was extracted from PBMCs using TRIzol. These data were likewise used in another study, on T cells in Graves' hyperthyroidism and ophthalmopathy.

The sample was peripheral blood mononuclear cells (PBMCs), taken at new diagnosis, from a patient treated with antithyroid drugs. These receptors were obtained from a woman aged 35-60 years with Graves disease. Donor details come from another sample of the same person, matched by shared clones.

This clonotype was counted at least ten times. The rearrangement uses TRBV7-8 and TRBJ2-1, with 7 bases identical to TRBD1. The CDR3 is 16 amino acids. Looked up from germline, CDR1 is SGHVS and CDR2 is FQNEAQ. V dropped 1 base and J dropped 9; count of bases not matched to a gene: 12. Here the CDR3 reads CASSLVGTDIWFEQFF. The CDR3 DNA reads TGTGCCAGCAGCTTAGTAGGGACAGACATTTGGTTTGAGCAGTTCTTC.

This clonotype was recorded at least ten times. The chain carries TRBV2 and TRBJ1-5; D unclear. Trimming cost V 4 bases and J 5 bases, with 15 bases left between them. The CDR3 has 15 residues. CDR1 is SNHLY and CDR2 is FYNNEI in the germline V gene. The chain's CDR3 is CASSAEDLIDQPQHF. CDR3 coding DNA: TGTGCCAGCAGTGCGGAGGATCTTATAGATCAGCCCCAGCATTTT.

V and J are TRBV9 and TRBJ1-5, with 12 bases identical to TRBD1. Per the germline V gene, CDR1 is SGDLS and CDR2 is YYNGEE. The V and J ends lost 7 bases and 5 bases, in that order; junction bases with no gene match: 7. The CDR3 is made up of 15 amino acids. The CDR3 loop reads CASALGQGADQPQHF. The CDR3, as DNA: TGTGCCAGCGCACTGGGACAGGGGGCTGATCAGCCCCAGCATTTT.

This clonotype was observed many times. The chain combines TRBV11-2 with TRBJ2-7; no firm D call. The CDR3 covers 11 residues. Germline V CDR1 and CDR2: SGHAT, FQNNGV. V was shortened by 0 bases and J by 5 bases, with 2 bases between the two germline ends. This CDR3 reads CASSLENEQYF. The DNA of the CDR3 is TGTGCCAGCAGCTTAGAAAACGAGCAGTACTTC.